This TCR beta chain originates from a study of cytotoxic CD8 clonotypes in ibrutinib-treated CLL. Study in general: The authors obtained response samples at a median of about 12 months of treatment, range 6 to 36. Study-wide results and caveats: Different sampling times were used for sustained-remission and progressing patients. On treatment, the uncommon public clonotypes contracted or remained stable.

The V and J ends lost 4 bases and 6 bases, in that order; junction bases with no gene match: 8. The CDR3 consists of 16 residues. Germline values: CDR1 SGHDN, CDR2 FVKESK. Assay used: immunoSEQ multiplex PCR; TCRdb lists only in-frame clones, some missing. The sample lists hundreds of thousands of clones, 79% occurring once. Concerning this clone: No antigen is known for it.

With cryopreserved PBMCs as the source, roughly 2 micrograms of genomic DNA went to TCR beta libraries. Specimen: PBMCs, collected after 12 months of ibrutinib treatment. The rearrangement joins TRBV14 to TRBJ2-1; 11 bases match TRBD2. This TCR derives from a human donor with chronic lymphocytic leukemia. CDR3 nucleotide sequence: TGTGCCAGCAGCCCACTACTAGCGGGAGTTGGCAATGAGCAGTTCTTC. It is translated as CASSPLLAGVGNEQFF.